One sample yielded the 31 T cell receptor beta chains listed below, sequenced in a study of Ad26.COV2.S vaccination and SARS-CoV-2 variants. The method was immunoSEQ multiplex PCR; TCRdb's version includes in-frame clones alone and lacks a portion of them. The table shows more than 400,000 clones, with 80% to 95% occurring only once. Treatment: 15 to 20 received Ad26.COV2.S at low or high dose, single or two shots; about 5 received placebo; per-sample allocation not given. On day 63 after the first injection, vaccine and placebo recipients gave samples. The sample was peripheral blood, taken in a trial of Ad26.COV2.S vaccine versus placebo. These receptor sequences come from a person aged 18-65 years who received the Ad26.COV2.S COVID-19 vaccine or a placebo.

The gene calls are TRBV2 and TRBJ2-1, with TRBD2 matching over 12 bases. The ends lost 0 bases at V and 9 bases at J; junction bases unmatched: 9. The CDR3 has 17 residues. The germline V gene encodes CDR1 SNHLY and CDR2 FYNNEI. As DNA, the CDR3 is TGTGCCAGCAGTGAAGCAACTAGCGGGGGGAGATTAGGTGAGCAGTTCTTC. Protein: CASSEATSGGRLGEQFF.

The table lists this clone with a count of one. The chain couples TRBV9 to TRBJ2-2; tentative D call: TRBD2 (7 bases). Germline V CDR1 and CDR2: SGDLS, YYNGEE. This CDR3 has 18 amino acids. V lost 0 bases and J lost 3, with 18 bases in between. The CDR3 spells CASSVEVGGLRYTGELFF. Written as DNA, the CDR3 is TGTGCCAGCAGCGTAGAGGTCGGGGGGCTAAGGTACACCGGGGAGCTGTTTTTT.

This chain joins TRBV27 and TRBJ1-5; 8 bases agree with TRBD1. CDR3 length: 16 amino acids. J lost 1 base, V lost 6 bases, and 8 bases had no gene match. CDR1 is MNHEY and CDR2 is SMNVEV in the germline V gene (reference sequence). The CDR3 DNA sequence: TGTGCCAGCAGACTTCTCAGACAGGGGAGCAATCAGCCCCAGCATTTT. This codes for CASRLLRQGSNQPQHF.

The chain carries TRBV5-6 and TRBJ2-7, with D possibly being TRBD1 (6 bases). CDR3 length equals 17 residues. From germline, CDR1 is SGHDT and CDR2 YYEEEE. Trimming took 3 bases from V and 0 from J, leaving 19 bases between them. CDR3 protein: CASSSTKEDSSSYEQYF. DNA for the CDR3: TGTGCCAGCAGCTCGACCAAAGAGGACAGCTCCTCCTACGAGCAGTACTTC.

The chain employs TRBV11-2 and TRBJ2-6; the D gene is possibly TRBD1 (6 bases). The V end was cut by 5 bases, the J end by 4 bases, with 15 bases between. CDR1 is SGHAT, CDR2 FQNNGV, per germline. CDR3 length equals 16 residues. The CDR3 loop reads CASSPRTGPGANVLTF. The CDR3 nucleotides are TGTGCCAGCAGCCCAAGAACAGGGCCCGGGGCCAACGTCCTGACTTTC. The full variable domain, rest sourced from reference TRBV11-2 and TRBJ2-6, is EAGVAQSPRYKIIEKRQSVAFWCNPISGHATLYWYQQILGQGPKLLIQFQNNGVVDDSQLPKDRFSAERLKGVDSTLKIQPAKLEDSAVYLCASSPRTGPGANVLTFGAGSRLTVL.

The chain links TRBV4-1 to TRBJ1-5, with D possibly matching TRBD1 (5 bases). Deletions cut 2 bases from V and 6 bases from J, with 8 bases between. Germline V gene data show CDR1 as MGHRA and CDR2 as YSYEKL. The CDR3 has 13 amino acids. The CDR3 region is CASSQRGGQPQHF. Here the CDR3 DNA reads TGCGCCAGCAGCCAACGGGGGGGTCAGCCCCAGCATTTT.

V usage is TRBV7-9 and J usage is TRBJ1-5; D is undetermined. The ends were cut back, 3 bases at V and 9 bases at J, with 12 bases in the middle. The CDR3 is 13 amino acids. Germline V CDR1 and CDR2: SEHNR, FQNEAQ (reference sequence). The CDR3 coding sequence is TGTGCCAGCAGCTTTGAGTCAAACGGGCCCCAGCATTTT. This encodes CASSFESNGPQHF.

The CDR3 coding sequence is TGTGGCAATGTGGGGGGTGGCTACACCTTC. Its translation is CGNVGGGYTF. The chain couples TRBV21-1 to TRBJ1-2. TRBV21-1 is described as a pseudogene. The CDR3 covers 10 residues.

V and J are TRBV11-2 and TRBJ2-1; 8 nucleotides line up with TRBD2. The V gene end was trimmed by 5 bases and the J gene end by 5 bases; junction bases not matched to a gene: 11. The germline CDR1 and CDR2 sequences are SGHAT and FQNNGV. The CDR3 has 16 residues. The CDR3 bases are TGTGCCAGCAGCACTATTAGCGGGGCAAACCACAATGAGCAGTTCTTC. Its protein product is CASSTISGANHNEQFF.

The rearrangement uses TRBV19 and TRBJ1-3; TRBD1 is a possible D gene (5 bases). V was pared by 7 bases and J by 0 bases, with 10 bases between. The CDR3 has 14 residues. The germline V gene encodes CDR1 LNHDA and CDR2 SQIVND (reference sequence). The CDR3 DNA is TGTGCCAGTACTGGGGGGTACTCTGGAAACACCATATATTTT. The encoded protein is CASTGGYSGNTIYF. Based on the CDR3 plus reference TRBV19 and TRBJ1-3, the full variable domain is DGGITQSPKYLFRKEGQNVTLSCEQNLNHDAMYWYRQDPGQGLRLIYYSQIVNDFQKGDIAEGYSVSREKKESFPLTVTSAQKNPTAFYLCASTGGYSGNTIYFGEGSWLTVV.

V gene TRBV27 combines with J gene TRBJ2-7, with no clear D. Trimming left V 5 bases short and J 3 bases short, with 14 bases between. Germline V lookup: CDR1 MNHEY, CDR2 SMNVEV (reference sequence). This CDR3 has 14 amino acids. CDR3 bases: TGTGCCAGCAGTCCCGCCCGGCTCGGCTACGAGCAGTACTTC. This encodes CASSPARLGYEQYF.

The chain carries TRBV7-9 and TRBJ2-1; D gene unclear. The CDR3 is 14 amino acids. Trimming cost V 1 base and J 1 base, with 5 bases left between them. Germline V lookup: CDR1 SEHNR, CDR2 FQNEAQ (reference sequence). The CDR3 coding sequence is TGTGCCAGCAGCTTAGATGGGTCCTACAATGAGCAGTTCTTC. This codes for CASSLDGSYNEQFF.

The rearrangement joins TRBV6-5 to TRBJ1-3, with a tentative D call TRBD1 (5 bases). Germline CDR1 reads MNHEY; CDR2 reads SVGAGI. The CDR3 extends over 15 amino acids. Trimming took 6 bases from V and 0 from J, leaving 12 bases between them. The CDR3 is CASSPGLTSGNTIYF. The CDR3 bases are TGTGCCAGCAGCCCGGGACTGACCTCTGGAAACACCATATATTTT.

J is TRBJ2-5 and V is TRBV5-1, with unresolved D. V was pared by 7 bases and J by 2 bases, with 18 bases between. In germline, CDR1 is SGHRS, CDR2 YFSETQ. The CDR3 contains 15 residues. The CDR3 nucleotides are TGCGCCAGCTCACTGGGGAACAGAGCGCAAGAGACCCAGTACTTC. It yields the protein CASSLGNRAQETQYF.

This rearrangement joins TRBV18 to TRBJ2-7, with 8 bases aligning to TRBD1. J was trimmed by 3 bases and V by 6 bases; bases with no gene match: 19. The CDR3 consists of 18 residues. Germline loops: CDR1 KGHSH, CDR2 LQKENI. The CDR3 nucleotides are TGTGCCAGCTCCCCGAAGGGGACAGGTGGAGGTATACTCTACGAGCAGTACTTC. This encodes CASSPKGTGGGILYEQYF.

This clone was seen only once. The rearrangement uses TRBV18 and TRBJ1-3; 7 bases match TRBD1. The V segment lost 2 bases and the J segment 2 bases; nucleotides outside the gene matches: 6. The CDR3 has 16 residues. CDR1 is KGHSH, CDR2 LQKENI, per germline. DNA for the CDR3: TGTGCCAGCTCACCAGCCGCCGACAGGGCTGGAAACACCATATATTTT. Translation: CASSPAADRAGNTIYF. The full variable domain, rest sourced from reference TRBV18 and TRBJ1-3, is NAGVMQNPRHLVRRRGQEARLRCSPMKGHSHVYWYRQLPEEGLKFMVYLQKENIIDESGMPKERFSAEFPKEGPSILRIQQVVRGDSAAYFCASSPAADRAGNTIYFGEGSWLTVV.

A remark on this clone: Additional DNA sequences in this sample encode the identical CDR3. The genes are TRBV27 and TRBJ1-1, with D perhaps TRBD1 (5 bases). CDR3 length: 13 residues. Trimming removed 2 bases from V and 4 bases from J, with 8 bases in between. Germline assignment: CDR1 MNHEY and CDR2 SMNVEV (reference sequence). CDR3 coding DNA: TGTGCCAGCAGTTTAACGGGGGGCACTGAAGCTTTCTTT. Protein product: CASSLTGGTEAFF.

J is TRBJ2-3 and V is TRBV7-8; a possible D gene is TRBD2 (5 bases). Trimming pared 4 bases from V and 2 bases from J, leaving 16 bases between. Germline CDR1 reads SGHVS; CDR2 reads FQNEAQ. CDR3 length: 16 residues. CDR3 in DNA: TGTGCCAGCAGCTCCGAACTAGGTCTGAACACAGATACGCAGTATTTT. Protein: CASSSELGLNTDTQYF. Filled out from reference TRBV7-8 and TRBJ2-3, the complete variable domain reads GAGVSQSPRYKVAKRGQDVALRCDPISGHVSLFWYQQALGQGPEFLTYFQNEAQLDKSGLPSDRFFAERPEGSVSTLKIQRTQQEDSAVYLCASSSELGLNTDTQYFGPGTRLTVL.

The rearrangement joins TRBV5-1 to TRBJ1-3, with 8 bases identical to TRBD1. V was pared by 4 bases and J by 2 bases, with 11 bases of the junction left unmatched. The CDR3 is made up of 17 amino acids. Germline V gene sequence: CDR1 SGHRS, CDR2 YFSETQ. This CDR3 reads CASSPGQGYLTGNTIYF. CDR3 coding DNA: TGCGCCAGCAGCCCCGGACAGGGTTACTTAACTGGAAACACCATATATTTT.

The chain employs TRBV27 and TRBJ2-3, with TRBD2 matching 7 bases. The CDR3 totals 13 residues. After removal of 5 bases from V and 3 bases from J, the junction contained 2 bases not matched to a gene. CDR1 MNHEY and CDR2 SMNVEV come from the germline V gene (reference sequence). CDR3 nucleotide sequence: TGTGCCAGCAGTCTAGCGGTTACAGATACGCAGTATTTT. Residues: CASSLAVTDTQYF.

The rearrangement links TRBV6-5 to TRBJ1-1; D remains ambiguous. Germline CDR1 and CDR2: MNHEY and SVGAGI. The germline V and J ends were trimmed by 2 bases and 4 bases, with 11 bases remaining between them. CDR3 size: 14 residues. The CDR3 here is CASSYNRDGTEAFF. CDR3 bases: TGTGCCAGCAGTTACAACCGGGATGGCACTGAAGCTTTCTTT.

The chain carries TRBV13 and TRBJ1-6, with D uncertain. The CDR3 spans 17 residues. Per germline, CDR1 PRHDT and CDR2 FYEKMQ (reference sequence). Trimming removed 4 bases at V and 0 bases at J, with 13 bases between. This CDR3 is CASSSRSGFSYNSPLHF. For the CDR3, the DNA is TGTGCCAGCAGCTCCCGATCGGGTTTCTCCTATAATTCACCCCTCCACTTT.

The chain has TRBV7-2 and TRBJ2-6; TRBD1 might be the D (5 bases). Germline V lookup: CDR1 SGHTA, CDR2 FQGNSA. The CDR3 totals 17 residues. V dropped 2 bases and J dropped 2 bases, with 13 bases sitting between them. The CDR3 region is CASSLKTGVAGANVLTF. CDR3 in DNA: TGTGCCAGCAGCTTAAAAACAGGTGTAGCTGGGGCCAACGTCCTGACTTTC.

The chain recombines TRBV28 with TRBJ2-5; 15 nucleotides line up with TRBD2. Trimming removed 7 bases from V and 9 bases from J; junction bases left unmatched: 9. The CDR3 runs to 15 residues. Germline V gene lookup returns CDR1 MDHEN and CDR2 SYDVKM. The CDR3 loop reads CASIRTSGGATSQYF. The CDR3 DNA is TGTGCCAGCATAAGGACTAGCGGGGGGGCTACGTCCCAGTACTTC.

Details on this clone: This sample includes further DNA sequences coding for the same CDR3. The chain recombines TRBV6-5 with TRBJ2-5, with 7 positions matching TRBD2. Germline trimming cut 2 bases from V and 5 bases from J; bases unmatched to any gene: 2. Germline loops: CDR1 MNHEY, CDR2 SVGAGI. This CDR3 comprises 13 residues. The CDR3 region is CASSYGGGETQYF. For the CDR3, the DNA is TGTGCCAGCAGTTACGGGGGAGGGGAGACCCAGTACTTC.

The chain combines TRBV7-2 with TRBJ1-1; 8 bases are shared with TRBD1. This CDR3 contains 17 residues. Germline CDR1 reads SGHTA; CDR2 reads FQGNSA. J was trimmed by 1 base and V by 3 bases; bases with no gene match: 10. The CDR3 DNA is TGTGCCAGCAGCTTCGGGGGAGCAGGGGGCTGGAACACTGAAGCTTTCTTT. It specifies CASSFGGAGGWNTEAFF.

The genes are TRBV12-3 or TRBV12-4 and TRBJ2-7; 7 nucleotides agree with TRBD1. Germline trimming cut 5 bases from V and 5 bases from J; bases unmatched to any gene: 6. The CDR3 is 13 amino acids. Here the CDR3 DNA reads TGTGCCAGCAGTCGCGACAGGGCCGACGAGCAGTACTTC. Translated, it gives CASSRDRADEQYF.

The chain combines TRBV18 with TRBJ1-1; weak D call: TRBD1 (5 bases). The CDR3 contains 15 residues. Trimming removed 2 bases at V and 4 bases at J, with 14 bases between. The germline V gene has CDR1 KGHSH and CDR2 LQKENI. The CDR3 region is CASSPGPGSSTEAFF. Written as DNA, the CDR3 is TGTGCCAGCTCACCAGGGCCAGGGTCAAGCACTGAAGCTTTCTTT. Together with reference TRBV18 and TRBJ1-1, the CDR3 gives the full variable domain: NAGVMQNPRHLVRRRGQEARLRCSPMKGHSHVYWYRQLPEEGLKFMVYLQKENIIDESGMPKERFSAEFPKEGPSILRIQQVVRGDSAAYFCASSPGPGSSTEAFFGQGTRLTVV.

V gene TRBV7-9 combines with J gene TRBJ2-5; possibly TRBD1 or TRBD2 for D (6 bases each). CDR1 is SEHNR, CDR2 FQNEAQ, per germline (reference sequence). The V gene lost 2 bases and the J gene lost 5 bases, with 18 bases spanning the gap. This CDR3 has 16 residues. The CDR3 coding sequence is TGTGCCAGCAGCTTATTAAGGATGGGGGGCGATGAGACCCAGTACTTC. Translated, it gives CASSLLRMGGDETQYF.

This chain links TRBV4-3 with TRBJ1-1; D possibly corresponds to TRBD1 (5 bases). The length of the CDR3 is 15 residues. Germline V gene data show CDR1 as LGHNA and CDR2 as YSLEER. V lost 3 bases and J 1 base, leaving 12 bases between the germline ends. The CDR3 spells CASSQAGLSNTEAFF. The CDR3 DNA sequence: TGCGCCAGCAGCCAGGCGGGACTCTCGAACACTGAAGCTTTCTTT.

The J gene is TRBJ2-7, the V gene TRBV5-6; D possibly corresponds to TRBD2 (6 bases). The CDR3 has 12 amino acids. Germline CDR1 reads SGHDT; CDR2 reads YYEEEE. Trimming removed 6 bases from V and 3 bases from J, with 10 bases in between. CDR3 sequence (DNA): TGTGCCAGCACCCTGCGGGGCTACGAGCAGTACTTC. Its protein product is CASTLRGYEQYF. The whole variable domain, filled in from reference TRBV5-6 and TRBJ2-7, reads DAGVTQSPTHLIKTRGQQVTLRCSPKSGHDTVSWYQQALGQGPQFIFQYYEEEERQRGNFPDRFSGHQFPNYSSELNVNALLLGDSALYLCASTLRGYEQYFGPGTRLTVT.